The source of this T cell receptor beta chain is a study of cytomegalovirus exposure and HLA in healthy donors. Comments on this clone: Its antigen is currently unknown.

Study-wide results and caveats: Many donors carried some public TCRs, although rarity characterized most TCR sequences. Overall, around 150 TCR beta chains were annotated as cytomegalovirus-associated. Later analysis indicated greater clonal expansion among HLA-associated TCR beta chains than among equally common other chains. CMV serostatus was the only immune exposure information that was available.

V dropped 1 base and J dropped 10; count of bases not matched to a gene: 6. Per the germline V gene, CDR1 is SGHAT and CDR2 is FQDESV (reference sequence). This CDR3 has 14 amino acids. The primer mix had 60 Vbeta and 13 Jbeta primers. Repertoires were generated with immunoSEQ multiplex PCR, while TCRdb's copy carries only in-frame clones and drops some. The sample yields 60,000 to 70,000 clones, around 80% seen once. V usage is TRBV11-1 and J usage is TRBJ1-1, with TRBD1 matching over 10 bases. Sequencing was performed on PBMCs. The receptor's source is a woman aged 40 to 49 in good health and CMV-seropositive. The CDR3 loop is CASSLELTGGSAFF. The CDR3 DNA reads TGTGCCAGCAGCTTAGAGCTGACAGGGGGCTCAGCTTTCTTT. Drawing the rest from reference TRBV11-1 and TRBJ1-1, the complete variable domain is EAEVAQSPRYKITEKSQAVAFWCDPISGHATLYWYRQILGQGPELLVQFQDESVVDDSQLPKDRFSAERLKGVDSTLKIQPAELGDSAMYLCASSLELTGGSAFFGQGTRLTVV.